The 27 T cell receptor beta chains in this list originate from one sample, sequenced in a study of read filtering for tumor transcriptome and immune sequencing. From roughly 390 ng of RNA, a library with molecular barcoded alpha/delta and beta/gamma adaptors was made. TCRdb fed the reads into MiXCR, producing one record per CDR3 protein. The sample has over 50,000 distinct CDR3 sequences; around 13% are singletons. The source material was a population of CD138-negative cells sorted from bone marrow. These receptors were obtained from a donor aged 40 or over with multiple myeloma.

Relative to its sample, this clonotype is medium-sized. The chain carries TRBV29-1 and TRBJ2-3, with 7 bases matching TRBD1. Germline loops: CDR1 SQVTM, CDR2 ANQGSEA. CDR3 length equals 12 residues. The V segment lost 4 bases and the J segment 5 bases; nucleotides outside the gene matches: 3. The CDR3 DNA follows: TGCAGCGTTGGACAGGGTGGAGATACGCAGTATTTT. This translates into CSVGQGGDTQYF.

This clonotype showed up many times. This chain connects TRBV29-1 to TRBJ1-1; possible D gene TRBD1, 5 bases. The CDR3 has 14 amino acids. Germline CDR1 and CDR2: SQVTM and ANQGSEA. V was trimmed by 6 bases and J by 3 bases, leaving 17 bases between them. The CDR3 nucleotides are TGCAGCGTCCCAGGGCCAGGGTCGGACACTGAAGCTTTCTTT. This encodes CSVPGPGSDTEAFF.

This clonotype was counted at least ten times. The CDR3 DNA sequence: TGCAGCGTTGTCGGGACGAGGAACACCGGGGAGCTGTTTTTT. Translated: CSVVGTRNTGELFF. The gene calls are TRBV29-1 and TRBJ2-2; perhaps D is TRBD1 or TRBD2 (5 bases each). In germline, CDR1 is SQVTM, CDR2 ANQGSEA. CDR3 size: 14 residues. V gave up 4 bases and J gave up 1 base, with 10 bases separating them.

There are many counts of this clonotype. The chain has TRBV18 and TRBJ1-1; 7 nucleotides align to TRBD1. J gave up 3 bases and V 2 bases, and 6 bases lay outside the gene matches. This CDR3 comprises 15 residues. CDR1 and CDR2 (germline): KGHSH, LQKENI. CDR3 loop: CASSPATGLDTEAFF. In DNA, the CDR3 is TGTGCCAGCTCACCAGCGACAGGGTTGGACACTGAAGCTTTCTTT.

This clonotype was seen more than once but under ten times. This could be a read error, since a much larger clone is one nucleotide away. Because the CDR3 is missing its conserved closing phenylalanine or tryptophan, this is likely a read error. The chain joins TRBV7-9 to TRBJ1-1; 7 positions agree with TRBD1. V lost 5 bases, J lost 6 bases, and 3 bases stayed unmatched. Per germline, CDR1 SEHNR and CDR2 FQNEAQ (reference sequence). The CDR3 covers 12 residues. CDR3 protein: CASSAGTAEAFL. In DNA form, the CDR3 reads TGTGCCAGCAGCGCCGGGACAGCTGAAGCTTTCTTA.

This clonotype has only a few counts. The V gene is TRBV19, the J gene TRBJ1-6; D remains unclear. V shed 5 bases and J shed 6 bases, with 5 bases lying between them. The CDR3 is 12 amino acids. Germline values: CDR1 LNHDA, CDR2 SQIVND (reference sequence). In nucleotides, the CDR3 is TGTGCCAGTAGTGGGGTTAATTCACCCCTCCACTTT. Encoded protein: CASSGVNSPLHF.

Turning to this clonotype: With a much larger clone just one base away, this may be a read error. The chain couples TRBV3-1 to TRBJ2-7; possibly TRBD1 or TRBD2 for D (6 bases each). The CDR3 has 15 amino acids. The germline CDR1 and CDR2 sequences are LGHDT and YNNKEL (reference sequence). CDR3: CASNQETGASYEQYF. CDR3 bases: TGTGCCAGCAACCAAGAAACGGGGGCATCCTACGAGCAGTACTTC.

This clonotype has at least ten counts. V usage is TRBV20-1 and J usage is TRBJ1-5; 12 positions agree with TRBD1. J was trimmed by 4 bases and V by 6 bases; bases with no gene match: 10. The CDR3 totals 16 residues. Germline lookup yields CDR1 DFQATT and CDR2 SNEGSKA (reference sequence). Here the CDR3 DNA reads TGCAGTGCCAACCGGGACAGGGGGCGCCGAAATCAGCCCCAGCATTTT. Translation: CSANRDRGRRNQPQHF.

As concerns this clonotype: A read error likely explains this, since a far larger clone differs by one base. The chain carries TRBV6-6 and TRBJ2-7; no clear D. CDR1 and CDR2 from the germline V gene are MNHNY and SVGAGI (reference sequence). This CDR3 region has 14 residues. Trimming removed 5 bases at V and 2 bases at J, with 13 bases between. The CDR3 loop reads CASSAPGRTYEQYF. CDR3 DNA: TGTGCCAGCAGTGCTCCAGGACGGACCTACGAGCAGTACTTC.

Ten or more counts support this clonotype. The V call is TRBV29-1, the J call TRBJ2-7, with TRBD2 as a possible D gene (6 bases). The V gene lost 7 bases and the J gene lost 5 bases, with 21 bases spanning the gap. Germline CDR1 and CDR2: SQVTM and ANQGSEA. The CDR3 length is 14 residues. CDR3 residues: CSAESPGAADEQYF. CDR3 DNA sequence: TGCAGCGCCGAGAGTCCGGGAGCCGCCGACGAGCAGTACTTC.

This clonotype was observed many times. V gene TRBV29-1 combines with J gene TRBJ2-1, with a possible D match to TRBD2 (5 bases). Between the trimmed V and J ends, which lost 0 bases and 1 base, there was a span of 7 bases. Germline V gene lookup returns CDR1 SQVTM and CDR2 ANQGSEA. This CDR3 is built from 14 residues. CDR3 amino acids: CSVEELGSYNEQFF. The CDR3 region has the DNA TGCAGCGTTGAAGAACTAGGTTCCTACAATGAGCAGTTCTTC.

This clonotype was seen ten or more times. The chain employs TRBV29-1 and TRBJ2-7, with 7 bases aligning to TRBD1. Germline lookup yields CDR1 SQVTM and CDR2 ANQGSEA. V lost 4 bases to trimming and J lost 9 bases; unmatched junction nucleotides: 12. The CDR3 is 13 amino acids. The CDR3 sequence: CSVGRSRQGVQYF. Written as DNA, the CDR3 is TGCAGCGTTGGCCGATCCAGACAGGGAGTGCAGTACTTC.

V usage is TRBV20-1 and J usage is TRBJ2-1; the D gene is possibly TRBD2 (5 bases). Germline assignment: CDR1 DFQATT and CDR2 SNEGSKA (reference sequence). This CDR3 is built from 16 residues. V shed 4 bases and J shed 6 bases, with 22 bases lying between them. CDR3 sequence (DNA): TGCAGTGCTAAGAAACCAACTAGAACCATTGCCAATGAGCAGTTCTTC. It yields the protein CSAKKPTRTIANEQFF.

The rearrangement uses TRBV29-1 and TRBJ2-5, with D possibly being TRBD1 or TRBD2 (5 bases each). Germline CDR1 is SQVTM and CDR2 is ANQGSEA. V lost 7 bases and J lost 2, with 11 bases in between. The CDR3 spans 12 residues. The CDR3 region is CSAGGLQETQYF. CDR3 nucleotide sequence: TGCAGCGCTGGGGGTCTACAAGAGACCCAGTACTTC.

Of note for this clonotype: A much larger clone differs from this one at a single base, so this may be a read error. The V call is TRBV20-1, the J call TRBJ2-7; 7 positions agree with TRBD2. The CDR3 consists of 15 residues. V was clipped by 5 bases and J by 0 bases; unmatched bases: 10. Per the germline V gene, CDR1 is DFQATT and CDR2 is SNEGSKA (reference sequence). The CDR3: CSAVGLSSGSYEQYF. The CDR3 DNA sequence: TGCAGTGCTGTGGGACTAAGCTCGGGCTCCTACGAGCAGTACTTC.

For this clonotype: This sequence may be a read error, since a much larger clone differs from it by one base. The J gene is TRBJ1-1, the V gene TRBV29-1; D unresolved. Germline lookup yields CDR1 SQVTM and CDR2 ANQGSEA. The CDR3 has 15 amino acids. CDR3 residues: CSAEDPKGSGTEAFF. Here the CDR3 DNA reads TGCAGCGCTGAAGATCCCAAAGGGTCGGGCACTGAAGCTTTCTTT.

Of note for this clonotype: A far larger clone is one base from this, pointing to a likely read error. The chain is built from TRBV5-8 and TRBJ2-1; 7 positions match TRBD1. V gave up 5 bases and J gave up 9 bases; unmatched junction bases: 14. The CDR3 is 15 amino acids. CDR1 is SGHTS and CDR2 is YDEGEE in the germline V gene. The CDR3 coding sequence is TGTGCCAGCAGTCTGTGGGTACAGGGGCCGGGTGAGCAGTTCTTC. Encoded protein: CASSLWVQGPGEQFF.

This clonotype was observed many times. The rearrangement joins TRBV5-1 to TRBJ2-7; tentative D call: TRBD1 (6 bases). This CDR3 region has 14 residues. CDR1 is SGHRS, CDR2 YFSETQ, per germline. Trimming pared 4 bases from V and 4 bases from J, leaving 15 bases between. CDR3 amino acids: CASSPGNRAYEQYF. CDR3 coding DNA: TGCGCCAGCAGCCCAGGAAACAGGGCTTACGAGCAGTACTTC.

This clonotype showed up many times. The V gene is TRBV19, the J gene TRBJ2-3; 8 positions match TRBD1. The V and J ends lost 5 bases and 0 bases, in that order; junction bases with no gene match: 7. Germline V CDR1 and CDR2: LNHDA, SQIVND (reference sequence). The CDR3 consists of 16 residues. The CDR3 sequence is CASSARTGRSTDTQYF. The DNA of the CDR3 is TGTGCCAGTAGTGCACGGACAGGGCGAAGCACAGATACGCAGTATTTT.

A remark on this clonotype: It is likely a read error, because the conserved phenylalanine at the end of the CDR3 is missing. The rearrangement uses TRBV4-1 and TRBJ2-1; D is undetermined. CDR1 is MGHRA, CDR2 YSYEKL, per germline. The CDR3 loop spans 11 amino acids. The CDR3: CASSQMNEQFL. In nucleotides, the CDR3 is TGCGCCAGCAGCCAAATGAATGAACAGTTCCTC.

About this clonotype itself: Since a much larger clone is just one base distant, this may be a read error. The CDR3 nucleotides are TGTGCCAGCAGTTTAGGAGGACCTGCGAACACTGAAGCTTTCTTT. Encoded protein: CASSLGGPANTEAFF. V is TRBV12-3 or TRBV12-4 and J is TRBJ1-1; D is uncertain. The CDR3 is 15 amino acids. Trimming took 1 base from V and 1 from J, leaving 10 bases between them.

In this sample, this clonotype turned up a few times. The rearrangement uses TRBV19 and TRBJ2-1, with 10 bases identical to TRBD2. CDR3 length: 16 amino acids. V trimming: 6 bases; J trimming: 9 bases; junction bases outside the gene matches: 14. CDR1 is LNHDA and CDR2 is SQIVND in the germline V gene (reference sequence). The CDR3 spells CASSLISGRSGIEQFF. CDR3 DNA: TGTGCCAGTAGCCTTATTAGCGGGAGGTCGGGGATTGAGCAGTTCTTC.

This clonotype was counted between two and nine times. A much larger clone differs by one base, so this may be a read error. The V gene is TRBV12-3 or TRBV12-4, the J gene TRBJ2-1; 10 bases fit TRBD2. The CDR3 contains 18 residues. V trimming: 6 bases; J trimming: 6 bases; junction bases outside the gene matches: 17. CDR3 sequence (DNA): TGTGCCAGCAGCAGCCGGACTAGCGGCCGTGCTAGACGCAATGAGCAGTTCTTC. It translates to CASSSRTSGRARRNEQFF.

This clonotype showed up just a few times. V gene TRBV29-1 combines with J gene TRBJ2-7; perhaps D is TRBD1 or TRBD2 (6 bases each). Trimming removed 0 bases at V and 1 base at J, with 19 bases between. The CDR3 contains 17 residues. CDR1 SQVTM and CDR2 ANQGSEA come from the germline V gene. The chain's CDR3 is CSVEDPSGPGASYEQYF. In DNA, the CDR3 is TGCAGCGTTGAAGATCCTTCGGGGCCGGGGGCTTCCTACGAGCAGTACTTC.

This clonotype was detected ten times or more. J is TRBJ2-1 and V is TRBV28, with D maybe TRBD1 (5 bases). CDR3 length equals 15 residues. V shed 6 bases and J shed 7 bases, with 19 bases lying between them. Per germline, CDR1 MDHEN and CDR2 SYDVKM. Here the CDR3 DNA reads TGTGCCAGCAGCCCGCTAGGGGAAGGAAGTAATGAGCAGTTCTTC. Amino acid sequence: CASSPLGEGSNEQFF.

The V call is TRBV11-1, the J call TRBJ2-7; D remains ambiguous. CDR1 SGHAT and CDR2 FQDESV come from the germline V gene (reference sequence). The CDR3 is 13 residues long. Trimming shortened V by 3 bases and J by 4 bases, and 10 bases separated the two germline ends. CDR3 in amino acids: CASSLARDYEQYF. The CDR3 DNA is TGTGCCAGCAGCTTGGCTAGGGATTACGAGCAGTACTTC.

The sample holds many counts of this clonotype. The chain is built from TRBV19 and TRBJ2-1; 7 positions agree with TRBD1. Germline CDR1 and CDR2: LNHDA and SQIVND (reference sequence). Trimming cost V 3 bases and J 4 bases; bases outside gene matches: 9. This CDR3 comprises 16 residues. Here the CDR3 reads CASSISHSQGYNEQFF. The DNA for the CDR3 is TGTGCCAGTAGTATCTCCCACTCACAGGGGTACAATGAGCAGTTCTTC.